A single sample gave rise to the 28 T cell receptor beta chains below, sequenced in a study of blood T cell repertoires in COVID-19. Data came from immunoSEQ multiplex PCR; TCRdb stores just in-frame clones and leaves some out. In the table there are over 350,000 clones, approximately 90% of which are singletons. The sequenced material came from PBMCs or T cells enriched from blood (not recorded which). These receptors all stem from a woman aged 50 to 60 who had recovered from COVID-19.

The V call is TRBV16, the J call TRBJ2-1, with D possibly TRBD2 on 6 matching bases. V gave up 1 base and J gave up 6 bases, with 16 bases separating them. This CDR3 is built from 16 residues. Germline V CDR1 and CDR2: KGHSY, FQNENV. The CDR3, as DNA: TGTGCCAGCAGCCAATACTACGGGGGACCGGGCAATGAGCAGTTCTTC. It codes for CASSQYYGGPGNEQFF.

V and J are TRBV28 and TRBJ2-6, with D possibly TRBD2 on 5 matching bases. Germline lookup yields CDR1 MDHEN and CDR2 SYDVKM. The CDR3 has 17 residues. V lost 5 bases to trimming and J lost 5 bases, with 19 bases between them. CDR3 sequence (DNA): TGTGCCAGCAGTCGGGAAAGGCCCCGCGTATGGGCCAACGTCCTGACTTTC. This gives the protein CASSRERPRVWANVLTF.

V is TRBV4-2 and J is TRBJ1-1; D may be TRBD1 (6 bases). Germline CDR1 is LGHNA and CDR2 is YNFKEQ. This CDR3 has 16 amino acids. Trimming took off 3 bases at V and 3 bases at J, with 17 bases between the two ends. CDR3 coding DNA: TGTGCCAGCAGCCAGGTGTTGGGGGCAGGCGACACTGAAGCTTTCTTT. Amino acids: CASSQVLGAGDTEAFF.

This clone was picked up one time. The chain links TRBV18 to TRBJ2-2; a weak D match, TRBD2 (6 bases). The CDR3 is made up of 16 amino acids. CDR1 KGHSH and CDR2 LQKENI come from the germline V gene. The ends were cut back, 0 bases at V and 4 bases at J, with 12 bases in the middle. Here the CDR3 reads CASSPPGGSSTGELFF. Here the CDR3 DNA reads TGTGCCAGCTCACCACCGGGGGGTTCGAGCACCGGGGAGCTGTTTTTT.

The chain links TRBV2 to TRBJ1-6; D unclear. The CDR3 length is 19 residues. In germline, CDR1 is SNHLY, CDR2 FYNNEI. Trimming removed 6 bases at V and 5 bases at J, with 26 bases between. The CDR3 bases are TGTGCCAGCAGACCTTTAGGGAGCCTAGATTACCTCAATAATTCACCCCTCCACTTT. Amino acid sequence: CASRPLGSLDYLNNSPLHF.

The V call is TRBV18, the J call TRBJ1-5; weak D call: TRBD1 (6 bases). Germline-derived CDR1 and CDR2 are KGHSH and LQKENI. The CDR3 runs to 15 residues. The V gene lost 3 bases and the J gene lost 4 bases, with 13 bases spanning the gap. CDR3 nucleotide sequence: TGTGCCAGCTCACCCTTCGGACAGTCTAATCAGCCCCAGCATTTT. It yields the protein CASSPFGQSNQPQHF.

The gene calls are TRBV4-3 and TRBJ2-1; 10 bases align to TRBD2. Germline CDR1 and CDR2: LGHNA and YSLEER. Germline trimming cut 3 bases from V and 3 bases from J; bases unmatched to any gene: 5. The length of the CDR3 is 16 residues. In DNA form, the CDR3 reads TGCGCCAGCAGCCAGAACCTAGCGGGGGACTACAATGAGCAGTTCTTC. It is translated as CASSQNLAGDYNEQFF.

The chain joins TRBV7-9 to TRBJ2-7; 13 bases are a match to TRBD2. Germline lookup yields CDR1 SEHNR and CDR2 FQNEAQ (reference sequence). After removal of 5 bases from V and 0 bases from J, the junction contained 7 bases not matched to a gene. The CDR3 covers 17 residues. This chain's CDR3 is CASSHGLAGANSYEQYF. CDR3 nucleotides: TGTGCCAGCAGCCACGGACTAGCGGGAGCTAACTCCTACGAGCAGTACTTC.

The chain employs TRBV10-3 and TRBJ2-3; the match to TRBD1 covers 8 bases. Losses at the gene ends were 5 bases for V and 4 bases for J; bases not matched to a gene: 14. The CDR3 runs to 17 residues. Germline V gives CDR1 ENHRY, CDR2 SYGVKD. The CDR3 DNA reads TGTGCCATCAGTCCTATAGGACAGGGTGACGTCCCAGATACGCAGTATTTT. Translated: CAISPIGQGDVPDTQYF.

This clone was counted a single time. The chain combines TRBV28 with TRBJ1-5, with 7 bases identical to TRBD1. The V gene's germline CDR1 is MDHEN and CDR2 SYDVKM. The CDR3 has 19 amino acids. With V trimmed by 3 bases and J by 0 bases, 14 bases remained unmatched. The CDR3: CASSFRWQAGGYSNQPQHF. The DNA of the CDR3 is TGTGCCAGCAGTTTTCGGTGGCAGGCAGGGGGTTATAGCAATCAGCCCCAGCATTTT.

The chain employs TRBV6-5 and TRBJ2-5; 7 bases agree with TRBD2. The CDR3 consists of 11 residues. Germline V gene lookup returns CDR1 MNHEY and CDR2 SVGAGI. Germline trimming cut 8 bases from V and 13 bases from J; bases unmatched to any gene: 10. In nucleotides, the CDR3 is TGTGCCAGCTCGGGAACAGCGGGGCGGTACTTC. Amino acid sequence: CASSGTAGRYF.

The chain has TRBV7-8 and TRBJ1-6; D is ambiguous. In germline, CDR1 is SGHVS, CDR2 FQNEAQ. CDR3 length: 16 residues. The ends were cut back, 5 bases at V and 0 bases at J, with 11 bases in the middle. The chain's CDR3 is CASSPFSSSYNSPLHF. For the CDR3, the DNA is TGTGCCAGCAGCCCTTTCTCCAGCTCCTATAATTCACCCCTCCACTTT.

The chain employs TRBV6-1 and TRBJ2-2; TRBD2 might be the D (6 bases). Germline V lookup: CDR1 MNHNS, CDR2 SASEGT. V was clipped by 3 bases and J by 2 bases, with 13 bases between them. This CDR3 region has 16 residues. CDR3 DNA: TGTGCCAGCAGTGACGGGAGTAGTCGAAACACCGGGGAGCTGTTTTTT. It encodes CASSDGSSRNTGELFF.

The chain joins TRBV2 to TRBJ1-6, with a possible D match to TRBD1 (6 bases). CDR3 length equals 12 residues. Germline V gene lookup returns CDR1 SNHLY and CDR2 FYNNEI. V dropped 7 bases and J dropped 12 bases, with 13 bases sitting between them. The CDR3 DNA reads as TGTGCCAGCATAGCAGGGGCGGGACCCCTCCACTTT. This gives the protein CASIAGAGPLHF.

V and J are TRBV6-5 and TRBJ2-5; weak D call: TRBD2 (5 bases). V lost 6 bases and J lost 4, with 12 bases in between. Per germline, CDR1 MNHEY and CDR2 SVGAGI. The CDR3 covers 13 residues. This CDR3 is CASRTGNGETQYF. CDR3 in DNA: TGTGCCAGCAGAACGGGGAATGGAGAGACCCAGTACTTC.

The rearrangement joins TRBV5-8 to TRBJ1-1; a possible D gene is TRBD1 (6 bases). Germline CDR1 is SGHTS and CDR2 is YDEGEE. This CDR3 contains 13 residues. Trimming took off 6 bases at V and 4 bases at J, with 13 bases between the two ends. The CDR3 DNA is TGTGCCAGCACTCTAAACAGGGTCACTGAAGCTTTCTTT. Translation gives CASTLNRVTEAFF.

The chain employs TRBV6-5 and TRBJ2-3, with D hard to call. The CDR3 runs to 12 residues. V was cut by 5 bases and J by 5 bases, with 8 bases left in between. Germline loops: CDR1 MNHEY, CDR2 SVGAGI. CDR3 sequence reads: CASSRLGDTQYF. CDR3 coding DNA: TGTGCCAGCAGTAGACTTGGAGATACGCAGTATTTT.

V gene TRBV11-2 combines with J gene TRBJ2-7, with TRBD1 identical over 9 bases. J lost 3 bases, V lost 1 base, and 4 bases had no gene match. Germline CDR1 and CDR2: SGHAT and FQNNGV. The CDR3 has 15 residues. CDR3 DNA: TGTGCCAGCAGCTTAGTCGGGGACAGGGTCTACGAGCAGTACTTC. Translated, it gives CASSLVGDRVYEQYF.

This rearrangement joins TRBV5-1 to TRBJ2-1; 13 bases fit TRBD2. Looked up from germline, CDR1 is SGHRS and CDR2 is YFSETQ. CDR3 length equals 15 residues. The J segment lost 5 bases and the V segment lost 2 bases, leaving 1 base of the junction unmatched. The CDR3 is CASSFGLAGDNEQFF. The CDR3 nucleotides read TGCGCCAGCAGCTTCGGACTAGCGGGGGACAATGAGCAGTTCTTC.

This clone was seen only a few times. This is likely a read error, given that the CDR3 carries no conserved phenylalanine or tryptophan at its end. The DNA is left out, because the CDR3 cannot be placed on it with certainty; the CDR3 is given as TCRdb lists it. The CDR3 reads CASRIRRGGGGD. V gene TRBV12-2 combines with J gene TRBJ1-4. TRBV12-2 is a known pseudogene. A total of 12 residues make up the CDR3, ends included.

The gene calls are TRBV2 and TRBJ2-5; TRBD1 agrees at 8 bases. V dropped 8 bases and J dropped 4; count of bases not matched to a gene: 6. Looked up from germline, CDR1 is SNHLY and CDR2 is FYNNEI. CDR3 length: 13 amino acids. CDR3 sequence reads: CASRNRGTETQYF. CDR3 nucleotide sequence: TGTGCCAGCCGGAACAGGGGGACAGAGACCCAGTACTTC.

The chain links TRBV7-8 to TRBJ2-1; the match to TRBD2 covers 11 bases. The CDR3 is 16 amino acids. With V trimmed by 3 bases and J by 4 bases, 5 bases remained unmatched. The germline gives CDR1 SGHVS, CDR2 FQNEAQ. The CDR3 loop is CASSFGGTSGYNEQFF. Here the CDR3 DNA reads TGTGCCAGCAGCTTCGGCGGGACTAGCGGATACAATGAGCAGTTCTTC.

This rearrangement joins TRBV6-5 to TRBJ1-2; unclear D gene. Germline CDR1 and CDR2: MNHEY and SVGAGI. The CDR3 is made up of 13 amino acids. V lost 1 base and J lost 8, with 11 bases in between. CDR3 sequence (DNA): TGTGCCAGCAGTTACTTAGACGGCGGGGGCTACACCTTC. Protein sequence: CASSYLDGGGYTF.

The rearrangement uses TRBV30 and TRBJ1-1; a weak D match, TRBD1 (5 bases). Germline values: CDR1 GTSNPN, CDR2 SVGIG (reference sequence). V was cut by 3 bases and J by 7 bases, with 18 bases left in between. The CDR3 is 14 amino acids. The CDR3 DNA reads as TGTGCCTGGAGGAGACTGTGGGGCTCTCTTGAAGCTTTCTTT. Encoded protein: CAWRRLWGSLEAFF.

This rearrangement joins TRBV19 to TRBJ1-5, with D perhaps matching TRBD1 (5 bases). The CDR3 is 15 amino acids. V dropped 6 bases and J dropped 9 bases, with 21 bases sitting between them. Germline V lookup: CDR1 LNHDA, CDR2 SQIVND (reference sequence). The CDR3 spells CASSPGAGLGWPQHF. The DNA for the CDR3 is TGTGCCAGTAGCCCTGGGGCAGGATTAGGGTGGCCCCAGCATTTT.

The CDR3 protein is CASSIQGQRNSGNTIYF. DNA of the CDR3: TGTGCCAGTAGTATCCAGGGCCAAAGAAACTCTGGAAACACCATATATTTT. This chain joins TRBV19 and TRBJ1-3, with D possibly being TRBD1 (5 bases). The CDR3 spans 17 residues. With 3 bases removed from V and 0 bases from J, the gap between germline ends came to 15 bases. Germline V gives CDR1 LNHDA, CDR2 SQIVND (reference sequence).

This clone was picked up one time. The rearrangement links TRBV19 to TRBJ1-1, with 7 positions matching TRBD1. The CDR3 contains 14 residues. CDR1 is LNHDA and CDR2 is SQIVND in the germline V gene (reference sequence). V lost 5 bases and J lost 1; bases outside the gene matches: 4. Here the CDR3 reads CASSDGTANTEAFF. The CDR3 DNA follows: TGTGCCAGTAGTGACGGGACAGCGAACACTGAAGCTTTCTTT. Based on the CDR3 plus reference TRBV19 and TRBJ1-1, the full variable domain is DGGITQSPKYLFRKEGQNVTLSCEQNLNHDAMYWYRQDPGQGLRLIYYSQIVNDFQKGDIAEGYSVSREKKESFPLTVTSAQKNPTAFYLCASSDGTANTEAFFGQGTRLTVV.

This chain connects TRBV2 to TRBJ2-1; 11 bases are shared with TRBD2. Germline CDR1 SNHLY, CDR2 FYNNEI. This CDR3 is 16 amino acids long. V lost 6 bases and J lost 6; bases outside the gene matches: 10. The CDR3: CASRDLSSGGLNEQFF. In nucleotides, the CDR3 is TGTGCCAGCAGAGATCTATCTAGCGGGGGGCTCAATGAGCAGTTCTTC. The variable domain in full, completed from reference TRBV2 and TRBJ2-1, reads EPEVTQTPSHQVTQMGQEVILRCVPISNHLYFYWYRQILGQKVEFLVSFYNNEISEKSEIFDDQFSVERPDGSNFTLKIRSTKLEDSAMYFCASRDLSSGGLNEQFFGPGTRLTVL.